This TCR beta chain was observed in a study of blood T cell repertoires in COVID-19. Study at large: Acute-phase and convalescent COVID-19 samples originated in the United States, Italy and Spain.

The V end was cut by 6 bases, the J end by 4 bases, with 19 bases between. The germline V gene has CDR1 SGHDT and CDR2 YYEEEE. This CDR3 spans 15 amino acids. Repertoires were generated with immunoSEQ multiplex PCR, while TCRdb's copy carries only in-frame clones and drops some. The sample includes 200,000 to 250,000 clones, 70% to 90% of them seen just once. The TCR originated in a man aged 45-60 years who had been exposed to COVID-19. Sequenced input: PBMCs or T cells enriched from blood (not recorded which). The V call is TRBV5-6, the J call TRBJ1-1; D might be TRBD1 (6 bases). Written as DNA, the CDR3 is TGTGCCAGCACCCGTGGTTACAGGGAAAGCACTGAAGCTTTCTTT. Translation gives CASTRGYRESTEAFF.